The 20 T cell receptor beta chains listed next were all sequenced from one sample in a study of blood T cell repertoires in COVID-19. Sequenced by immunoSEQ multiplex PCR; TCRdb stores in-frame clones only, minus some. The sample gives around 300,000 clones, about four fifths of which show up once; 8.5% to 9.5% is in the top ten. Input material: peripheral blood. These receptors originate from a woman in her fifties or sixties who had recovered from COVID-19.

The chain carries TRBV27 and TRBJ2-7, with TRBD1 matching over 8 bases. CDR1 is MNHEY, CDR2 SMNVEV, per germline (reference sequence). The CDR3 covers 16 residues. With V trimmed by 3 bases and J by 3 bases, 10 bases remained unmatched. CDR3 bases: TGTGCCAGCAGTTTTAGTGGGACAGGCCCATTCTACGAGCAGTACTTC. Its protein product is CASSFSGTGPFYEQYF.

Regarding this clone: The sample holds other DNA sequences that translate to the same CDR3. The chain has TRBV29-1 and TRBJ2-2; possibly TRBD2 for D (7 bases). The germline V gene encodes CDR1 SQVTM and CDR2 ANQGSEA. The CDR3 covers 18 residues. The V end was cut by 6 bases, the J end by 2 bases, with 25 bases between. The CDR3 DNA is TGCAGCGTGGGGGCCCCGGAGGGGGGGTTCGCTAACACCGGGGAGCTGTTTTTT. As protein: CSVGAPEGGFANTGELFF.

In this sample, this clone turned up once. The CDR3 spells CASSGQENTGELFF. The CDR3 DNA reads as TGCGCCAGCAGCGGGCAGGAGAACACCGGGGAGCTGTTTTTT. The rearrangement joins TRBV5-1 to TRBJ2-2; D is uncertain. Germline assignment: CDR1 SGHRS and CDR2 YFSETQ. There are 14 residues in the CDR3. Trimming stripped 4 bases from V and 1 base from J, with 8 bases between.

This CDR3 is CASSSLVSTDTQYF. Written as DNA, the CDR3 is TGTGCCAGCAGCTCTTTAGTGAGCACAGATACGCAGTATTTT. This chain connects TRBV11-2 to TRBJ2-3; D is ambiguous. CDR3 length: 14 amino acids. Per the germline V gene, CDR1 is SGHAT and CDR2 is FQNNGV. V was trimmed by 4 bases and J by 0 bases, leaving 8 bases between them.

The rearrangement joins TRBV10-3 to TRBJ2-2, with D perhaps TRBD1 (6 bases). Germline V CDR1 and CDR2: ENHRY, SYGVKD. V lost 11 bases, J lost 5 bases, and 15 bases lay in between. This CDR3 comprises 13 residues. Here the CDR3 DNA reads TGTGCCGTCCGAATGGGGGCAACCGGGGAGCTGTTTTTT. It specifies CAVRMGATGELFF.

This clone was detected once. The chain has TRBV30 and TRBJ1-2, with 9 bases fitting TRBD1. Germline CDR1 reads GTSNPN; CDR2 reads SVGIG (reference sequence). J gave up 10 bases and V 5 bases, and 8 bases lay outside the gene matches. The CDR3 loop spans 12 amino acids. The CDR3 sequence: CAWSGTGTDYTF. The DNA of the CDR3 is TGTGCCTGGTCAGGGACAGGGACGGACTACACCTTC.

The CDR3 sequence: CASTRLAGGSYEQYF. CDR3 nucleotides: TGTGCCAGTACCAGGCTGGCAGGGGGCTCCTACGAGCAGTACTTC. The rearrangement links TRBV7-3 to TRBJ2-7; 7 nucleotides match TRBD1. CDR1 and CDR2 from the germline V gene are SGHTA and FQGTGA. The CDR3 is 15 amino acids. The V segment lost 9 bases and the J segment 0 bases; nucleotides outside the gene matches: 11.

J is TRBJ2-7 and V is TRBV6-2 or TRBV6-3, with D perhaps TRBD1 (6 bases). V gave up 6 bases and J gave up 3 bases, with 12 bases separating them. The germline CDR1 and CDR2 sequences are MNHEY and SVGEGT. This CDR3 contains 13 residues. The CDR3 spells CASSWDKIYEQYF. In nucleotides, the CDR3 is TGTGCCAGCAGCTGGGACAAGATCTACGAGCAGTACTTC.

The gene calls are TRBV28 and TRBJ2-7; D is possibly TRBD2 (6 bases). V was pared by 6 bases and J by 3 bases, with 18 bases between. Germline CDR1 is MDHEN and CDR2 is SYDVKM. This CDR3 contains 15 residues. CDR3 region: CASRVGPWGGYEQYF. The CDR3, as DNA: TGTGCCAGCAGAGTGGGGCCCTGGGGAGGCTACGAGCAGTACTTC. The whole variable domain, filled in from reference TRBV28 and TRBJ2-7, reads DVKVTQSSRYLVKRTGEKVFLECVQDMDHENMFWYRQDPGLGLRLIYFSYDVKMKEKGDIPEGYSVSREKKERFSLILESASTNQTSMYLCASRVGPWGGYEQYFGPGTRLTVT.

This chain uses TRBV18 with TRBJ2-1, with D perhaps matching TRBD2 (5 bases). The CDR3 covers 14 residues. CDR1 and CDR2 from the germline V gene are KGHSH and LQKENI. The ends were cut back, 6 bases at V and 0 bases at J, with 9 bases in the middle. The DNA of the CDR3 is TGTGCCAGCTCGGGAGCCGCCTCCTACAATGAGCAGTTCTTC. Encoded protein: CASSGAASYNEQFF.

The chain uses TRBV9 and TRBJ2-5; TRBD2 aligns across 12 bases. The germline gives CDR1 SGDLS, CDR2 YYNGEE. V was pared by 0 bases and J by 1 base, with 4 bases of the junction left unmatched. This CDR3 spans 17 amino acids. CDR3 amino acids: CASSVETSGGFQETQYF. CDR3 DNA sequence: TGTGCCAGCAGCGTAGAAACTAGCGGGGGGTTCCAAGAGACCCAGTACTTC.

This clone is a singleton in its sample. The chain recombines TRBV3-1 (or the pseudogene TRBV3-2) with TRBJ1-6; TRBD1 might be the D (5 bases). The ends were cut back, 1 base at V and 9 bases at J, with 10 bases in the middle. Germline V gene lookup returns CDR1 LGHDT and CDR2 YNNKEL (reference sequence). The CDR3 length is 14 residues. CDR3 nucleotides: TGTGCCAGCAGCCAAGGGCAGGGAGGTTCACCCCTCCACTTT. Its translation is CASSQGQGGSPLHF.

The chain couples TRBV6-1 to TRBJ2-7; TRBD2 aligns across 8 bases. After removal of 3 bases from V and 2 bases from J, the junction contained 6 bases not matched to a gene. The CDR3 has 15 residues. Looked up from germline, CDR1 is MNHNS and CDR2 is SASEGT. The CDR3 bases are TGTGCCAGCAGTGAGGTTCCAGCGGGGGCCTACGAGCAGTACTTC. Its protein product is CASSEVPAGAYEQYF.

The V call is TRBV4-3, the J call TRBJ2-7; 8 bases are a match to TRBD1. V shed 3 bases and J 2 bases; nucleotides not matched to a gene: 6. The CDR3 has 15 amino acids. Germline CDR1 LGHNA, CDR2 YSLEER. The chain's CDR3 is CASSQEQGGPYEQYF. Written as DNA, the CDR3 is TGCGCCAGCAGCCAGGAACAGGGGGGTCCCTACGAGCAGTACTTC.

This sequence joins TRBV5-1 and TRBJ2-2; perhaps TRBD2 as D (5 bases). V dropped 4 bases and J dropped 2 bases, with 18 bases sitting between them. There are 17 residues in the CDR3. Germline CDR1 is SGHRS and CDR2 is YFSETQ. CDR3 amino acids: CASSPAAGSSNTGELFF. For the CDR3, the DNA is TGCGCCAGCAGCCCCGCGGCGGGTTCCTCAAACACCGGGGAGCTGTTTTTT. The full variable domain, rest sourced from reference TRBV5-1 and TRBJ2-2, is KAGVTQTPRYLIKTRGQQVTLSCSPISGHRSVSWYQQTPGQGLQFLFEYFSETQRNKGNFPGRFSGRQFSNSRSEMNVSTLELGDSALYLCASSPAAGSSNTGELFFGEGSRLTVL.

This clone came up many times. The CDR3 is CAWSRLTSAPQETQYF. CDR3 nucleotides: TGTGCCTGGAGTCGCCTGACTAGCGCGCCGCAAGAGACCCAGTACTTC. V and J are TRBV30 and TRBJ2-5, with 8 bases lining up with TRBD2. J gave up 2 bases and V 2 bases, and 10 bases lay outside the gene matches. The V gene's germline CDR1 is GTSNPN and CDR2 SVGIG (reference sequence). The CDR3 has 16 amino acids.

This clone appeared a single time. The CDR3 DNA is TGTGCCAGTAGTATCTCCACAGTGAACACTGAAGCTTTCTTT. Its translation: CASSISTVNTEAFF. The rearrangement links TRBV19 to TRBJ1-1; D is undetermined. CDR3 length: 14 amino acids. Germline V gene data show CDR1 as LNHDA and CDR2 as SQIVND (reference sequence). V was clipped by 3 bases and J by 0 bases, with 8 bases between them.

This chain joins TRBV12-3 or TRBV12-4 and TRBJ2-1; 9 bases are shared with TRBD2. V was clipped by 8 bases and J by 6 bases; unmatched bases: 2. The CDR3 extends over 12 amino acids. CDR3: CASRRGGNEQFF. The CDR3 DNA sequence: TGTGCCAGCCGGCGGGGGGGCAATGAGCAGTTCTTC.

The chain has TRBV29-1 and TRBJ1-1; TRBD1 is a possible D gene (6 bases). Germline V gene lookup returns CDR1 SQVTM and CDR2 ANQGSEA. This CDR3 spans 12 amino acids. Trimming took off 8 bases at V and 1 base at J, with 11 bases between the two ends. CDR3 bases: TGCAGCACCAAACAGGGGAACACTGAAGCTTTCTTT. Its translation is CSTKQGNTEAFF. Full variable domain (rest looked up from reference TRBV29-1 and TRBJ1-1): SAVISQKPSRDICQRGTSLTIQCQVDSQVTMMFWYRQQPGQSLTLIATANQGSEATYESGFVIDKFPISRPNLTFSTLTVSNMSPEDSSIYLCSTKQGNTEAFFGQGTRLTVV.

This rearrangement joins TRBV6-5 to TRBJ1-4; D unclear. Germline lookup yields CDR1 MNHEY and CDR2 SVGAGI. V was trimmed by 5 bases and J by 8 bases, leaving 18 bases between them. The CDR3 is made up of 15 amino acids. The CDR3 region is CASSSTTQEKEKLFF. The CDR3 nucleotides read TGTGCCAGCAGTAGTACGACACAAGAAAAAGAAAAACTGTTTTTT.